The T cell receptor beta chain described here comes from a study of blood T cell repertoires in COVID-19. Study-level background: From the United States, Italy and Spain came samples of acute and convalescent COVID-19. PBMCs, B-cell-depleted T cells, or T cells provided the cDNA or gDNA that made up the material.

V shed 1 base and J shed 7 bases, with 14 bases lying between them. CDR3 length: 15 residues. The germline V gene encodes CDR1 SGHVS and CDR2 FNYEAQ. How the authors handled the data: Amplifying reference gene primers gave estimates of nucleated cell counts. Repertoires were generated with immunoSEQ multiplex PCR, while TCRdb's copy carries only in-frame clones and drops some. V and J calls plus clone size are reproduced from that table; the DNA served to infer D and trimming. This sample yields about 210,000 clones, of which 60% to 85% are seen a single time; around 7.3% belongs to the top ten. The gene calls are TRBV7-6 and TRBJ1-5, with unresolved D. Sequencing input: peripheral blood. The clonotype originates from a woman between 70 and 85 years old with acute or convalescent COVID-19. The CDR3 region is CASSLDEGRDQPQHF. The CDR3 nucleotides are TGTGCCAGCAGCTTAGATGAGGGAAGAGACCAGCCCCAGCATTTT.